Listed below are T cell receptor beta chains from one sample, sequenced in a study of T cell responses to AZD1222 COVID-19 vaccine. Clones were sequenced by immunoSEQ multiplex PCR, and TCRdb holds only the in-frame ones, with some missing. This table has approximately 99,000 clones, about 86% appearing once. This sample comprised peripheral blood, obtained on day 0 of AZD1222 vaccination. The source is an adult in good health. The CDR3 runs from the conserved cysteine through the conserved F or W. A D gene is named only where the DNA matches it firmly. Size is stated for part of the rows, as once, few or many counts, or as a class when the clone is expanded.

d_gene: NA
j_gene: TRBJ2-7
v_gene: TRBV9
abundance: NA
CDR3aa: CASSGTDFSYEQYF
CDR3nt: TGTGCCAGCAGCGGGACAGATTTCTCCTACGAGCAGTACTTC

d_gene: TRBD1
j_gene: TRBJ2-1
v_gene: TRBV7-2
abundance: NA
CDR3aa: CASSDAGTGMFNEQFF
CDR3nt: TGTGCCAGCAGCGACGCCGGGACAGGGATGTTTAATGAGCAGTTCTTC

d_gene: TRBD1
j_gene: TRBJ2-5
v_gene: TRBV19
abundance: NA
CDR3aa: CASSTMGQGQETQYF
CDR3nt: TGTGCCAGTAGTACCATGGGACAGGGGCAAGAGACCCAGTACTTC

d_gene: NA
j_gene: TRBJ2-3
v_gene: TRBV7-3
abundance: NA
CDR3aa: CASSSGQATDTQYF
CDR3nt: TGTGCCAGCAGCTCGGGCCAGGCCACAGATACGCAGTATTTT

d_gene: NA
j_gene: TRBJ1-1
v_gene: TRBV4-1
abundance: NA
CDR3aa: CASSQDPVMNTEAFF
CDR3nt: TGCGCCAGCAGCCAAGACCCAGTAATGAACACTGAAGCTTTCTTT

d_gene: NA
j_gene: TRBJ1-5
v_gene: TRBV19
abundance: NA
CDR3aa: CASRAILDNQPQHF
CDR3nt: TGTGCCAGTAGGGCGATCCTCGACAATCAGCCCCAGCATTTT

d_gene: NA
j_gene: TRBJ1-1
v_gene: TRBV19
abundance: NA
CDR3aa: CASSQGGANTEAFF
CDR3nt: TGTGCCAGTAGCCAAGGGGGGGCGAACACTGAAGCTTTCTTT

d_gene: NA
j_gene: TRBJ2-1
v_gene: TRBV27
abundance: NA
CDR3aa: CASSLFGGWGNEQFF
CDR3nt: TGTGCCAGCAGTTTATTTGGCGGCTGGGGCAATGAGCAGTTCTTC

d_gene: TRBD1
j_gene: TRBJ1-5
v_gene: TRBV28
abundance: NA
CDR3aa: CASTPGGLRRQPQHF
CDR3nt: TGTGCCAGCACCCCAGGGGGTCTCAGGAGGCAGCCCCAGCATTTT

d_gene: NA
j_gene: TRBJ1-5
v_gene: TRBV12-3/TRBV12-4
abundance: NA
CDR3aa: CASSLDGNQPQHF
CDR3nt: TGTGCCAGCAGTTTAGACGGGAATCAGCCCCAGCATTTT

d_gene: TRBD2
j_gene: TRBJ2-1
v_gene: TRBV6-6
abundance: NA
CDR3aa: CASSPRTSGAGGEQFF
CDR3nt: TGTGCCAGCAGTCCAAGGACTAGCGGGGCAGGAGGCGAGCAGTTCTTC

d_gene: NA
j_gene: TRBJ2-7
v_gene: TRBV6-5
abundance: few
CDR3aa: CASSWATGEGDEQYF
CDR3nt: TGTGCCAGCAGTTGGGCCACAGGGGAGGGCGACGAGCAGTACTTC

d_gene: TRBD2
j_gene: TRBJ2-1
v_gene: TRBV24-1
abundance: NA
CDR3aa: CATSGSGGRLSYNEQFF
CDR3nt: TGTGCCACCAGTGGGAGTGGCGGGAGGTTGTCCTACAATGAGCAGTTCTTC

d_gene: NA
j_gene: TRBJ1-1
v_gene: TRBV5-8
abundance: NA
CDR3aa: CASSPWGVGFF
CDR3nt: TGTGCCAGCAGCCCGTGGGGGGTTGGTTTCTTT

d_gene: NA
j_gene: TRBJ1-1
v_gene: TRBV28
abundance: NA
CDR3aa: CASSLDDYTEAFF
CDR3nt: TGTGCCAGCAGTTTAGATGATTACACTGAAGCTTTCTTT

d_gene: TRBD2
j_gene: TRBJ2-1
v_gene: TRBV18
abundance: NA
CDR3aa: CASSPGGGTYNEQFF
CDR3nt: TGTGCCAGCTCACCCGGGGGGGGTACCTACAATGAGCAGTTCTTC

d_gene: NA
j_gene: TRBJ2-1
v_gene: TRBV9
abundance: NA
CDR3aa: CASSLPQSDYNEQFF
CDR3nt: TGTGCCAGCAGCCTCCCCCAGAGCGATTACAATGAGCAGTTCTTC

d_gene: NA
j_gene: TRBJ1-1
v_gene: TRBV27
abundance: NA
CDR3aa: CASSPLLAEGFTEAFF
CDR3nt: TGTGCCAGCAGTCCCCTACTCGCGGAGGGGTTCACTGAAGCTTTCTTT

d_gene: TRBD2
j_gene: TRBJ2-5
v_gene: TRBV5-1
abundance: NA
CDR3aa: CASSTGLAAETQYF
CDR3nt: TGCGCCAGCAGCACCGGACTAGCGGCAGAGACCCAGTACTTC

d_gene: TRBD1
j_gene: TRBJ2-1
v_gene: TRBV4-1
abundance: NA
CDR3aa: CASSQPGGTGIPNEQFF
CDR3nt: TGCGCCAGCAGCCAACCTGGGGGGACAGGGATCCCCAATGAGCAGTTCTTC

d_gene: NA
j_gene: TRBJ2-7
v_gene: TRBV5-8
abundance: NA
CDR3aa: CASSLDRGRFYEQYF
CDR3nt: TGTGCCAGCAGCTTGGACCGGGGGCGATTCTACGAGCAGTACTTC

d_gene: TRBD2
j_gene: TRBJ2-5
v_gene: TRBV12-5
abundance: NA
CDR3aa: CASGTGLAGARHF
CDR3nt: TGTGCTAGTGGTACCGGACTAGCGGGGGCTCGGCACTTC

d_gene: TRBD1
j_gene: TRBJ1-1
v_gene: TRBV28
abundance: NA
CDR3aa: CASSRHRGNTEAFF
CDR3nt: TGTGCCAGCAGTCGACACAGGGGTAACACTGAAGCTTTCTTT

d_gene: NA
j_gene: TRBJ1-6
v_gene: TRBV6-5
abundance: few
CDR3aa: CASTPQVYNSPLHF
CDR3nt: TGTGCCAGCACCCCGCAGGTCTATAATTCACCCCTCCACTTT

d_gene: NA
j_gene: TRBJ1-3
v_gene: TRBV12-3/TRBV12-4
abundance: few
CDR3aa: CASSFQGGTIYF
CDR3nt: TGTGCCAGCAGTTTCCAGGGAGGCACCATATATTTT

d_gene: NA
j_gene: TRBJ2-1
v_gene: TRBV21-1
abundance: once
CDR3aa: CASSKAQAGDEQFF
CDR3nt: TGTGCCAGCAGCAAAGCGCAGGCTGGGGACGAGCAGTTCTTC

d_gene: TRBD1
j_gene: TRBJ2-1
v_gene: TRBV7-2
abundance: NA
CDR3aa: CASSLAGTANEQFF
CDR3nt: TGTGCCAGCAGCTTAGCGGGGACAGCCAATGAGCAGTTCTTC

d_gene: TRBD1
j_gene: TRBJ2-7
v_gene: TRBV3-1/TRBV3-2
abundance: NA
CDR3aa: CASSLDRGLIEQYF
CDR3nt: TGTGCCAGCAGTCTCGACAGGGGTCTTATCGAGCAGTACTTC

d_gene: TRBD1
j_gene: TRBJ2-1
v_gene: TRBV11-2
abundance: NA
CDR3aa: CASSPRQGSYNEQFF
CDR3nt: TGTGCCAGCAGCCCCAGACAGGGCTCCTACAATGAGCAGTTCTTC

d_gene: NA
j_gene: TRBJ2-3
v_gene: TRBV24-1
abundance: NA
CDR3aa: CATSVTGSTDTQYF
CDR3nt: TGTGCCACCAGTGTGACAGGCAGCACAGATACGCAGTATTTT

d_gene: NA
j_gene: TRBJ2-7
v_gene: TRBV3-1/TRBV3-2
abundance: NA
CDR3aa: CASSPNWEVYEQYF
CDR3nt: TGTGCCAGCAGCCCTAATTGGGAAGTCTACGAGCAGTACTTC

d_gene: NA
j_gene: TRBJ1-5
v_gene: TRBV2
abundance: NA
CDR3aa: CASSGGTTYSNQPQHF
CDR3nt: TGTGCCAGCAGTGGGGGGACAACTTATAGCAATCAGCCCCAGCATTTT

d_gene: TRBD1
j_gene: TRBJ1-3
v_gene: TRBV5-6
abundance: NA
CDR3aa: CASSYAGGAIRNTIYF
CDR3nt: TGTGCCAGCAGCTACGCAGGGGGGGCGATCCGAAACACCATATATTTT

d_gene: NA
j_gene: TRBJ2-7
v_gene: TRBV9
abundance: NA
CDR3aa: CASSVGQSPYEQYF
CDR3nt: TGTGCCAGCAGCGTAGGACAGTCCCCCTACGAGCAGTACTTC

d_gene: NA
j_gene: TRBJ1-2
v_gene: TRBV30
abundance: NA
CDR3aa: CAWSVLGATLYGYTF
CDR3nt: TGTGCCTGGAGTGTACTTGGGGCTACCCTCTATGGCTACACCTTC

d_gene: NA
j_gene: TRBJ2-7
v_gene: TRBV12-5
abundance: NA
CDR3aa: CASGLGGAYEQYF
CDR3nt: TGTGCTAGTGGTTTAGGCGGAGCCTACGAGCAGTACTTC

d_gene: NA
j_gene: TRBJ1-5
v_gene: TRBV4-2
abundance: NA
CDR3aa: CASSQVSVLWGGGNQPQHF
CDR3nt: TGTGCCAGCAGCCAAGTGAGTGTCTTATGGGGCGGAGGCAATCAGCCCCAGCATTTT

d_gene: NA
j_gene: TRBJ1-5
v_gene: TRBV5-5
abundance: NA
CDR3aa: CASSLTGGVSNQPQHF
CDR3nt: TGTGCCAGCAGCTTGACCGGGGGAGTGAGCAATCAGCCCCAGCATTTT

d_gene: NA
j_gene: TRBJ1-3
v_gene: TRBV9
abundance: NA
CDR3aa: CASSLRGADSGNTIYF
CDR3nt: TGTGCCAGCAGCCTCCGAGGGGCGGACTCTGGAAACACCATATATTTT

d_gene: NA
j_gene: TRBJ2-3
v_gene: TRBV5-4
abundance: NA
CDR3aa: CASSSPAWGSSTDTQYF
CDR3nt: TGTGCCAGCAGTTCCCCAGCGTGGGGATCTAGCACAGATACGCAGTATTTT

d_gene: NA
j_gene: TRBJ1-6
v_gene: TRBV28
abundance: NA
CDR3aa: CASSVPPQSSYNSPLHF
CDR3nt: TGTGCCAGCAGTGTACCTCCCCAAAGCTCCTATAATTCACCCCTCCACTTT

d_gene: NA
j_gene: TRBJ1-2
v_gene: TRBV10-3
abundance: NA
CDR3aa: CAIRTPPGNYGYTF
CDR3nt: TGTGCCATCAGAACCCCCCCAGGCAACTATGGCTACACCTTC

d_gene: NA
j_gene: TRBJ1-2
v_gene: TRBV6-4
abundance: once
CDR3aa: CASSLPTGYYGYTF
CDR3nt: TGTGCCAGCAGCCTACCAACAGGATACTATGGCTACACCTTC

d_gene: NA
j_gene: TRBJ2-3
v_gene: TRBV7-9
abundance: NA
CDR3aa: CASSFTGSDTQYF
CDR3nt: TGTGCCAGCAGCTTCACAGGATCAGATACGCAGTATTTT